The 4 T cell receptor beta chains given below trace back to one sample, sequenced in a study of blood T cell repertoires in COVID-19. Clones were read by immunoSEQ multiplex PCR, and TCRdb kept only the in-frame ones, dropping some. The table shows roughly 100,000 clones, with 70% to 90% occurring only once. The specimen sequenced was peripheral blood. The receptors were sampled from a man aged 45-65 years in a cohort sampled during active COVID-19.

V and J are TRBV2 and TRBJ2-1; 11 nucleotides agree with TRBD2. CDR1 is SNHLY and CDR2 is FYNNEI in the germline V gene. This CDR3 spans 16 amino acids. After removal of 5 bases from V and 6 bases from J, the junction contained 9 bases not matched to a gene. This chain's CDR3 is CASSPSGLAGGNEQFF. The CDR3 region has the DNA TGTGCCAGCAGTCCAAGCGGGCTAGCGGGGGGCAATGAGCAGTTCTTC. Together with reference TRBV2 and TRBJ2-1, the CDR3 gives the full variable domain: EPEVTQTPSHQVTQMGQEVILRCVPISNHLYFYWYRQILGQKVEFLVSFYNNEISEKSEIFDDQFSVERPDGSNFTLKIRSTKLEDSAMYFCASSPSGLAGGNEQFFGPGTRLTVL.

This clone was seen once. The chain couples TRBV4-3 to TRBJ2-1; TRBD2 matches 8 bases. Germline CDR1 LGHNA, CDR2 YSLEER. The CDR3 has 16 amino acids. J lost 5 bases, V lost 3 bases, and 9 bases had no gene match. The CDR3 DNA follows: TGCGCCAGCAGCCAGTTGGGCGGGGGGCAAAACAATGAGCAGTTCTTC. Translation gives CASSQLGGGQNNEQFF.

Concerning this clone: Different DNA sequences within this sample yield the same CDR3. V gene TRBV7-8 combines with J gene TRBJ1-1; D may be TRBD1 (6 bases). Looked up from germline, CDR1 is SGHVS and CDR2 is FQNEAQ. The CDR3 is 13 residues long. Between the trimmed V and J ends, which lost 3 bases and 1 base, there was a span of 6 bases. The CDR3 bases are TGTGCCAGCAGCTTGGGGGCGAACACTGAAGCTTTCTTT. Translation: CASSLGANTEAFF. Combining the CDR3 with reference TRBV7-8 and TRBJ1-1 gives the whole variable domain GAGVSQSPRYKVAKRGQDVALRCDPISGHVSLFWYQQALGQGPEFLTYFQNEAQLDKSGLPSDRFFAERPEGSVSTLKIQRTQQEDSAVYLCASSLGANTEAFFGQGTRLTVV.

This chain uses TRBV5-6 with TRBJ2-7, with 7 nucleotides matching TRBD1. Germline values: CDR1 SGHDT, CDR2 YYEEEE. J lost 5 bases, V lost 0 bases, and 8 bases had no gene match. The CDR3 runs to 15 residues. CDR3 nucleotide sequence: TGTGCCAGCAGCTTGGAAGGGGGCCCCAGGGACGAGCAGTACGTC. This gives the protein CASSLEGGPRDEQYV.